Listed below are T cell receptor beta chains from one sample, sequenced in a study of technical replicates of blood from several donors. Some clones are missing from TCRdb's copy, which holds only in-frame ones; the method was immunoSEQ multiplex PCR. The sample has some 47,000 clones; more than 85% are singletons. The sample comprised PBMCs. The receptors here all came from a human donor in good health. Some clones in this sample may be carry-over from other donors' samples. CDR3s include the opening cysteine and the closing phenylalanine or tryptophan. D genes are given only for firm matches. Some rows mark clone size as missing; the rest say once, few, many or name a class of expanded clone.

V	J	D	size	CDR3	DNA
TRBV11-3	TRBJ2-7	NA	few	CASSLTPSSYEQYF	TGTGCCAGCAGCTTGACTCCATCCTCCTACGAGCAGTACTTC
TRBV7-2	TRBJ2-2	TRBD1	NA	CASRSGTGLAGELFF	TGTGCCAGCAGATCCGGGACAGGGTTAGCCGGGGAGCTGTTTTTT
TRBV5-1	TRBJ2-5	TRBD1	NA	CASSGGQGRETQYF	TGCGCCAGCAGCGGCGGACAGGGGAGAGAGACCCAGTACTTC
TRBV10-3	TRBJ1-1	NA	once	CAISELTDSEAFF	TGTGCCATCAGTGAGTTAACTGACAGTGAAGCTTTCTTT
TRBV7-2	TRBJ1-1	NA	NA	CASSLGAGGLNTEAFF	TGTGCCAGCAGCTTAGGGGCAGGTGGGTTGAACACTGAAGCTTTCTTT
TRBV18	TRBJ2-3	NA	NA	CASSPGGHPLSTDTQYF	TGTGCCAGCTCACCAGGGGGACACCCCCTAAGCACAGATACGCAGTATTTT
TRBV5-7	TRBJ2-3	TRBD1	NA	CASSQTGGGPRSTADTQYF	TGTGCCAGCAGCCAGACAGGGGGCGGACCACGTTCCACGGCGGATACGCAGTATTTT
TRBV7-9	TRBJ2-2	TRBD2	once	CASSSAGGTTRELFF	TGTGCCAGCAGCTCAGCGGGGGGAACCACCCGGGAGCTGTTTTTT
TRBV9	TRBJ2-3	TRBD2	NA	CASSVDGGSADTQYF	TGTGCCAGCAGCGTAGATGGCGGGAGTGCAGATACGCAGTATTTT
TRBV2	TRBJ2-1	TRBD1	NA	CASSGQGGNNEQFF	TGTGCCAGCAGTGGACAGGGGGGCAACAATGAGCAGTTCTTC
TRBV7-2	TRBJ2-1	NA	NA	CASSTRGGSSYNEQFF	TGTGCCAGCAGCACCAGAGGTGGAAGCTCCTACAATGAGCAGTTCTTC
TRBV10-3	TRBJ2-6	TRBD1	NA	CAISAGQGTSGANVLTF	TGTGCCATCAGTGCGGGACAGGGAACCTCTGGGGCCAACGTCCTGACTTTC
TRBV10-3	TRBJ2-7	TRBD1	NA	CAISVGQGLDVQYF	TGTGCCATCAGTGTGGGACAGGGACTCGACGTGCAGTACTTC
TRBV2	TRBJ2-7	TRBD2	NA	CASRKLADPSYEQYF	TGTGCCAGCAGGAAACTAGCGGATCCCTCCTACGAGCAGTACTTC
TRBV5-1	TRBJ2-3	NA	NA	CASGTGSVIPQYF	TGCGCCAGCGGCACAGGGTCGGTTATTCCGCAGTATTTT
TRBV6-1	TRBJ1-1	NA	once	CASSFPRGARAEAFF	TGTGCCAGCAGTTTCCCCCGGGGGGCGAGGGCTGAAGCTTTCTTT
TRBV5-4	TRBJ1-1	NA	NA	CASSLGDMNTEAFF	TGTGCCAGCAGCTTGGGGGACATGAACACTGAAGCTTTCTTT
TRBV11-3	TRBJ2-2	TRBD1	NA	CASSPRQGTNTGELFF	TGTGCCAGCAGCCCCCGACAGGGGACAAACACCGGGGAGCTGTTTTTT
TRBV6-6	TRBJ2-7	TRBD1	NA	CASSSPTGNSYEQYF	TGTGCCAGCAGTTCCCCGACAGGGAACTCCTACGAGCAGTACTTC
TRBV4-2	TRBJ1-2	TRBD1	once	CASSQGKQGRRGYTF	TGTGCCAGCAGCCAAGGGAAACAGGGGAGGCGAGGCTACACCTTC
TRBV10-3	TRBJ1-6	TRBD1	NA	CAAQGGTDNSPLHF	TGTGCCGCACAGGGGGGGACGGATAATTCACCCCTCCACTTT
TRBV7-3	TRBJ2-2	NA	NA	CASSLVQNTGELFF	TGTGCCAGCAGCTTAGTACAGAACACCGGGGAGCTGTTTTTT
TRBV27	TRBJ2-7	TRBD2	NA	CASSYRGAYEQYF	TGTGCCAGCAGTTATCGGGGGGCCTACGAGCAGTACTTC
TRBV6-5	TRBJ1-3	NA	NA	CASSYGGGVGNTIYF	TGTGCCAGCAGTTACGGGGGAGGGGTCGGAAACACCATATATTTT
TRBV7-9	TRBJ2-7	TRBD2	NA	CASSEASGGTYEQYF	TGTGCCAGCAGCGAGGCCAGCGGGGGAACCTACGAGCAGTACTTC
TRBV4-3	TRBJ2-3	NA	NA	CASSHNGQSTDTQYF	TGCGCCAGCAGCCACAACGGACAGAGCACAGATACGCAGTATTTT
TRBV5-1	TRBJ2-7	NA	NA	CASSLVGHYEQYF	TGCGCCAGCAGCTTGGTGGGACACTACGAGCAGTACTTC
TRBV5-6	TRBJ1-6	NA	NA	CASSFYTGIGSPLHF	TGTGCCAGCAGCTTTTATACAGGGATCGGTTCACCCCTCCACTTT
TRBV19	TRBJ1-2	NA	NA	CASTNQRSRDYGYTF	TGTGCCAGTACCAACCAAAGGAGTCGGGACTATGGCTACACCTTC
TRBV6-4	TRBJ2-2	NA	once	CATSQGVGAGELFF	TGTGCCACCTCGCAGGGTGTTGGCGCCGGGGAGCTGTTTTTT
TRBV7-9	TRBJ2-5	TRBD2	NA	CASSLLAGVGETQYF	TGTGCCAGCAGCTTGTTAGCGGGAGTAGGAGAGACCCAGTACTTC
TRBV7-9	TRBJ2-7	TRBD1	NA	CASSRTAGTGVEQYF	TGTGCCAGCAGCAGGACCGCCGGGACAGGGGTCGAGCAGTACTTC
TRBV25-1	TRBJ2-7	TRBD1	NA	CASSATLGTGGDEQYF	TGTGCCAGCAGTGCAACGTTAGGGACAGGGGGCGACGAGCAGTACTTC
TRBV5-5	TRBJ2-7	TRBD2	NA	CASSSVLAGTSGEQYF	TGTGCCAGCAGCTCGGTCTTGGCCGGGACTAGCGGCGAGCAGTACTTC
TRBV5-6	TRBJ2-1	TRBD2	NA	CASGLAGYNEQFF	TGTGCCAGTGGACTAGCGGGGTACAATGAGCAGTTCTTC
TRBV5-1	TRBJ2-2	NA	few	CASSPGTSNTGELFF	TGCGCCAGCAGCCCCGGGACTTCTAACACCGGGGAGCTGTTTTTT
TRBV7-2	TRBJ2-7	NA	NA	CASSLTGFYEQYF	TGTGCCAGCAGCTTAACGGGGTTCTACGAGCAGTACTTC
TRBV18	TRBJ1-1	NA	few	CASLTLNTEAFF	TGTGCCAGCCTAACCCTGAACACTGAAGCTTTCTTT